These 26 T cell receptor beta chains share one sample of origin, sequenced in a study of neurological immune-mediated disorders. TCRdb processed the 5' RACE reads anew with MiXCR; each CDR3 protein has one entry. Of some 50,000 distinct CDR3 sequences listed, more than 20% are singletons. The sequenced sample was PBMCs. These receptors all stem from a woman aged 70 to 79 in good health.

Remarks on this clonotype: This may be a read error: a much more frequent sequence differs by one nucleotide. The chain links TRBV20-1 to TRBJ1-2; D possibly corresponds to TRBD1 (5 bases). This CDR3 comprises 11 residues. Germline CDR1 and CDR2: DFQATT and SNEGSKA (reference sequence). V was trimmed by 6 bases and J by 5 bases, leaving 10 bases between them. CDR3 protein: CSAGGLYGYTF. DNA for the CDR3: TGCAGTGCCGGGGGGTTGTATGGCTACACCTTC.

This clonotype was detected many times. The V and J genes are TRBV2 and TRBJ2-2; tentative D call: TRBD2 (6 bases). V gave up 10 bases and J gave up 6 bases, with 15 bases separating them. CDR1 is SNHLY and CDR2 is FYNNEI in the germline V gene. The CDR3 sequence is 13 residues long. The CDR3, as DNA: TGTGCCACCCTCTCCGGGGAGGCCGGGGAGCTGTTTTTT. Translated: CATLSGEAGELFF.

This clonotype was counted at least ten times. The chain couples TRBV5-1 to TRBJ2-7; 9 bases align to TRBD2. In germline, CDR1 is SGHRS, CDR2 YFSETQ. V dropped 0 bases and J dropped 8; count of bases not matched to a gene: 15. This CDR3 spans 17 amino acids. The CDR3 is CASSLAVGAGGPSKQYF. CDR3 bases: TGCGCCAGCAGCTTGGCCGTGGGGGCGGGAGGGCCTTCTAAGCAGTACTTC.

The chain carries TRBV4-1 and TRBJ1-2, with D possibly being TRBD1 (5 bases). CDR3 length: 16 amino acids. V lost 0 bases, J lost 1 base, and 12 bases lay in between. The V gene's germline CDR1 is MGHRA and CDR2 YSYEKL. The CDR3 loop is CASSQEEGPSNYGYTF. The CDR3 bases are TGCGCCAGCAGCCAAGAAGAGGGACCGAGTAACTATGGCTACACCTTC.

This clonotype was seen many times. The V call is TRBV11-1, the J call TRBJ2-1; tentatively, D is TRBD2 (6 bases). The CDR3 covers 13 residues. Germline assignment: CDR1 SGHAT and CDR2 FQDESV (reference sequence). The ends were cut back, 5 bases at V and 4 bases at J, with 9 bases in the middle. CDR3 amino acids: CASSRSGYNEQFF. DNA for the CDR3: TGTGCCAGCAGCCGTAGCGGATACAATGAGCAGTTCTTC.

This rearrangement joins TRBV5-6 to TRBJ2-3; a weak D match, TRBD1 (5 bases). This CDR3 is 15 amino acids long. With 0 bases removed from V and 6 bases from J, the gap between germline ends came to 14 bases. Germline loops: CDR1 SGHDT, CDR2 YYEEEE. The CDR3 DNA is TGTGCCAGCAGCTTGGGGGGCAGGGTCGGGGATACGCAGTATTTT. It yields the protein CASSLGGRVGDTQYF.

This clonotype was observed at least ten times. The chain employs TRBV11-2 and TRBJ1-1, with 10 positions matching TRBD1. The CDR3 loop spans 15 amino acids. The germline CDR1 and CDR2 sequences are SGHAT and FQNNGV. Losses at the gene ends were 5 bases for V and 6 bases for J; bases not matched to a gene: 9. In nucleotides, the CDR3 is TGTGCCAGCAGCCGGATTGGACAGGGGGGTTCTGAAGCTTTCTTT. Its protein is CASSRIGQGGSEAFF.

This clonotype was recorded many times. The CDR3 loop reads CASSSGLARSTDTQYF. DNA for the CDR3: TGCGCCAGCAGCTCGGGACTAGCCCGCAGCACAGATACGCAGTATTTT. The chain is built from TRBV5-1 and TRBJ2-3; 9 bases map to TRBD2. V was clipped by 3 bases and J by 0 bases; unmatched bases: 5. The CDR3 loop spans 16 amino acids. The germline V gene has CDR1 SGHRS and CDR2 YFSETQ.

There are many counts of this clonotype. The CDR3 sequence: CSGRGADATDTQYF. In DNA, the CDR3 is TGCAGCGGGCGAGGGGCGGACGCCACAGATACGCAGTATTTT. This chain links TRBV29-1 with TRBJ2-3; D tentatively fits TRBD1 or TRBD2 (5 bases each). Trimming removed 7 bases at V and 2 bases at J, with 16 bases between. This CDR3 comprises 14 residues. Per germline, CDR1 SQVTM and CDR2 ANQGSEA.

Many counts were recorded for this clonotype. The J gene is TRBJ1-2, the V gene TRBV6-5; D possibly corresponds to TRBD1 (5 bases). Germline CDR1 is MNHEY and CDR2 is SVGAGI. Trimming left V 5 bases short and J 7 bases short, with 11 bases between. The length of the CDR3 is 12 residues. The CDR3 here is CASSTGDFGYTF. The DNA for the CDR3 is TGTGCCAGCAGTACGGGGGATTTTGGCTACACCTTC.

This chain connects TRBV3-1 to TRBJ1-2; D call uncertain. The CDR3 totals 15 residues. Trimming pared 0 bases from V and 0 bases from J, leaving 8 bases between. Germline CDR1 LGHDT, CDR2 YNNKEL (reference sequence). The CDR3: CASSQEFTANYGYTF. As DNA, the CDR3 is TGTGCCAGCAGCCAAGAGTTTACAGCTAACTATGGCTACACCTTC. Together with reference TRBV3-1 and TRBJ1-2, the CDR3 gives the full variable domain: DTAVSQTPKYLVTQMGNDKSIKCEQNLGHDTMYWYKQDSKKFLKIMFSYNNKELIINETVPNRFSPKSPDKAHLNLHINSLELGDSAVYFCASSQEFTANYGYTFGSGTRLTVV.

This clonotype was observed at least ten times. The V call is TRBV28, the J call TRBJ2-7, with 8 bases aligning to TRBD1. V was pared by 10 bases and J by 7 bases, with 12 bases of the junction left unmatched. In germline, CDR1 is MDHEN, CDR2 SYDVKM. This CDR3 is built from 13 residues. The CDR3 spells CATNDRGSREQYF. CDR3 nucleotides: TGTGCCACCAACGACAGGGGTAGCCGAGAGCAGTACTTC.

This clonotype has a count of ten or more. This rearrangement joins TRBV6-2 or TRBV6-3 to TRBJ2-2; 7 nucleotides align to TRBD2. Per germline, CDR1 MNHEY and CDR2 SVGEGT. The CDR3 is made up of 13 amino acids. The V and J ends lost 6 bases and 6 bases, in that order; junction bases with no gene match: 4. Here the CDR3 DNA reads TGTGCCAGCAGGCCTAGCGGTGCCGGGGAGCTGTTTTTT. This codes for CASRPSGAGELFF.

The chain couples TRBV5-1 to TRBJ1-2; TRBD1 matches 12 bases. The CDR3 is 16 amino acids. The trim removed 4 bases at V and 8 bases at J, leaving 12 bases unmatched. From germline, CDR1 is SGHRS and CDR2 YFSETQ. The CDR3 protein is CASSVTGTGGHQGYTF. CDR3 in DNA: TGCGCCAGCAGCGTGACCGGGACAGGGGGCCACCAGGGCTACACCTTC.

The sample holds many counts of this clonotype. This chain links TRBV9 with TRBJ2-5, with a weak D call TRBD2 (5 bases). The germline CDR1 and CDR2 sequences are SGDLS and YYNGEE. The CDR3 has 16 amino acids. V was clipped by 0 bases and J by 4 bases, with 16 bases between them. CDR3 residues: CASSVVAMSGSETQYF. The CDR3 DNA sequence: TGTGCCAGCAGCGTAGTCGCGATGTCGGGGTCAGAGACCCAGTACTTC.

The table lists this clonotype with a count of one. The J gene is TRBJ2-5, the V gene TRBV6-6; D is unclear. Trimming left V 2 bases short and J 5 bases short, with 9 bases between. The CDR3 has 13 amino acids. The germline V gene has CDR1 MNHNY and CDR2 SVGAGI (reference sequence). This CDR3 is CASSYRASETQYF. Written as DNA, the CDR3 is TGTGCCAGCAGTTACCGGGCATCGGAGACCCAGTACTTC.

The V and J genes are TRBV5-1 and TRBJ2-4; weak D call: TRBD1 (6 bases). CDR3 length: 15 amino acids. Per the germline V gene, CDR1 is SGHRS and CDR2 is YFSETQ. The ends were cut back, 3 bases at V and 12 bases at J, with 22 bases in the middle. The CDR3 loop is CASSSTGPFGSRQYF. The CDR3, as DNA: TGCGCCAGCAGCTCGACAGGTCCGTTTGGCTCCCGTCAGTACTTC.

This clonotype was counted between two and nine times. The rearrangement joins TRBV5-1 to TRBJ2-4; TRBD1 matches at 8 bases. Germline trimming cut 0 bases from V and 4 bases from J; bases unmatched to any gene: 0. The CDR3 loop spans 14 amino acids. Germline V gene lookup returns CDR1 SGHRS and CDR2 YFSETQ. The CDR3 here is CASSLGTGKNIQYF. For the CDR3, the DNA is TGCGCCAGCAGCTTGGGGACAGGGAAAAACATTCAGTACTTC.

This clonotype appeared many times. This sequence joins TRBV4-1 and TRBJ2-7; perhaps TRBD2 as D (6 bases). Germline CDR1 reads MGHRA; CDR2 reads YSYEKL. The CDR3 is 15 amino acids. V dropped 4 bases and J dropped 6 bases, with 19 bases sitting between them. CDR3 DNA: TGCGCCAGCAGCCGAACGGGCAGGGACTTCGGCGAGCAGTACTTC. Its protein is CASSRTGRDFGEQYF.

This clonotype was observed many times. This chain uses TRBV20-1 with TRBJ2-1; possible D gene TRBD1, 5 bases. The CDR3 length is 15 residues. Trimming cost V 3 bases and J 0 bases, with 12 bases left between them. Per the germline V gene, CDR1 is DFQATT and CDR2 is SNEGSKA (reference sequence). For the CDR3, the DNA is TGCAGTGCTAGTGGGGCCGCTAGCTCCTACAATGAGCAGTTCTTC. Amino acid sequence: CSASGAASSYNEQFF.

This clonotype is labeled medium-sized (0.01 to 0.1%). The chain employs TRBV29-1 and TRBJ2-1, with 8 bases lining up with TRBD2. Germline V gene data show CDR1 as SQVTM and CDR2 as ANQGSEA. The trim removed 3 bases at V and 1 base at J, leaving 5 bases unmatched. The CDR3 extends over 15 amino acids. For the CDR3, the DNA is TGCAGCGTTGAGGCGGGGGGCTCATCCTACAATGAGCAGTTCTTC. Residues: CSVEAGGSSYNEQFF.

The chain uses TRBV30 and TRBJ2-1, with D perhaps TRBD2 (6 bases). Per the germline V gene, CDR1 is GTSNPN and CDR2 is SVGIG (reference sequence). The ends were cut back, 3 bases at V and 7 bases at J, with 13 bases in the middle. This CDR3 has 13 amino acids. This chain's CDR3 is CAWSAGRSNEQFF. The CDR3, as DNA: TGTGCCTGGAGCGCGGGACGCTCTAATGAGCAGTTCTTC.

As to this clonotype: This may arise from a read error, as a much more abundant clone is one base away. The rearrangement links TRBV7-6 to TRBJ2-5; no firm D call. Germline CDR1 and CDR2: SGHVS and FNYEAQ. The CDR3 runs 12 residues. The CDR3 sequence is CASILTGETQYF. In DNA, the CDR3 is TGTGCCAGCATCTTAACGGGAGAGACCCAGTACTTC.

The rearrangement links TRBV9 to TRBJ2-3; D unresolved. The CDR3 runs 15 residues. Germline CDR1 is SGDLS and CDR2 is YYNGEE. V was clipped by 2 bases and J by 0 bases, with 10 bases between them. The CDR3 region has the DNA TGTGCCAGCAGCGTTCAGGCGACTAGCACAGATACGCAGTATTTT. This sequence encodes CASSVQATSTDTQYF.

This chain links TRBV6-5 with TRBJ2-1; 11 bases line up with TRBD2. Germline values: CDR1 MNHEY, CDR2 SVGAGI. The CDR3 is 15 residues long. Trimming at V came to 6 bases and at J to 9 bases, leaving 10 bases not matched to a gene. CDR3 in DNA: TGTGCCAGCAGCCCAACTAGCGGGGGCTCTCGTGAGCAGTTCTTC. Translating gives CASSPTSGGSREQFF.

The table lists this clonotype with many counts. The chain carries TRBV15 and TRBJ2-2; TRBD1 agrees at 8 bases. This CDR3 comprises 15 residues. Germline trimming cut 4 bases from V and 2 bases from J; bases unmatched to any gene: 3. Germline V gene data show CDR1 as LNHNV and CDR2 as YYDKDF (reference sequence). The CDR3 loop is CATSKGTGNTGELFF. The CDR3 nucleotides are TGTGCCACCAGCAAAGGGACAGGCAACACCGGGGAGCTGTTTTTT.